This T cell receptor (beta chain) comes out of a study of OX40 agonist ivuxolimab in advanced cancers. With respect to the entire study: Ivuxolimab, which targeted the costimulatory receptor OX40 (CD134), was an agonistic, fully human IgG2 monoclonal antibody. Intravenous ivuxolimab was administered to patients every 2 weeks at six dose levels: 0.01, 0.1, 0.3, 1.5, 3 and 10 mg/kg. Of the roughly 50 dose-escalation patients, hepatocellular carcinoma was present in about 20, melanoma in about 15, renal cell carcinoma in 9 and head and neck cancer in 9. A male proportion of nearly 85% and a mean age of 60 years, ranging from about 20 to 80, were recorded for the dose-escalation cohort. Patients were allowed to have had prior anti-PD-1, anti-PD-L1 or anti-CTLA-4 therapy, and 40% to 45% of the dose-escalation patients had been treated with checkpoint inhibitors. Partial responses occurred in three dose-escalation patients, of whom one had hepatocellular carcinoma and two had cutaneous melanoma. Peripheral TCRbeta sequencing was intended to test whether TCR sequence diversity was altered and clonal T-cell expansion was caused by ivuxolimab. The paper reports the monotherapy dose-escalation portion (N = 52 patients) of the phase I ivuxolimab trial.

The trial excluded patients who had a history of autoimmune disease or who were on systemic immunosuppression. In every dose cohort, peripheral blood was drawn for TCR sequencing at baseline, cycle 4 day 1, and cycle 7 day 1. The samples were drawn from a first-in-human, open-label, multicenter phase I dose-escalation trial of ivuxolimab. The trial enrolled adults with locally advanced or metastatic head and neck squamous cell, hepatocellular, melanoma or renal cell carcinoma. Before TCR sequencing, CD4+ and CD8+ T cells were separately sorted from peripheral blood. About this clone itself: It lacks a known antigen. The record has no base qualities; no much larger clone is one base away.

In the germline V gene, CDR1 corresponds to SQVTM and CDR2 to ANQGSEA. Spanning cysteine to phenylalanine, the CDR3 consists of 13 amino acids. The kept DNA is CDR3 alone, 39 bases in frame from the first base. V is reduced by 6 bases and J by 0 bases, leaving a spacing of 9 bases between them. Genomic DNA was extracted from sorted cells for sequencing of the TCRbeta CDR3 region. TCRbeta CDR3 regions were sequenced using the immunoSEQ Assay. TCRdb provides this immuneACCESS table in a form limited to in-frame rearrangements. Some clones are lacking; in checked studies, under half of them reflect an unresolved V gene, and why the rest are absent is not known. The sample table shows some 100,000 clones, and about 85% are seen once. The ten largest account for approximately 1.2% of the sample. The investigation overall reported the following: Clonal expansion of both CD4+ and CD8+ blood T cells was observed from baseline to week 6 at doses 0.1 to 3.0 mg/kg. After ivuxolimab, expanded clones were on average more numerous among CD8+ T cells than among CD4+ T cells. Low levels of normalized T-cell clonal expansion were also seen in some patients who did not respond. Partial responders in the 0.1-3.0 mg/kg groups had among the lowest normalized peripheral clonal expansion, especially among CD8+ T cells. Which antigens the clonally expanded peripheral T cells were specific for was not determined.

This receptor was identified in an adult with an advanced solid tumor such as melanoma, head and neck, liver or kidney cancer. Rearrangement joined TRBV29-1 to TRBJ1-5, with TRBD1 perhaps the D gene, on 5 matching bases. The sample was CD4+ or CD8+ T cells sorted from blood, taken in a trial of the OX40 agonist ivuxolimab. The sequence in DNA is TGCAGCGTGATGACAGATAGCAATCAGCCCCAGCATTTT. The resulting protein is CSVMTDSNQPQHF. Beyond the CDR3, the reference TRBV29-1 and TRBJ1-5 genes provide the residues; the full variable domain reads: SAVISQKPSRDICQRGTSLTIQCQVDSQVTMMFWYRQQPGQSLTLIATANQGSEATYESGFVIDKFPISRPNLTFSTLTVSNMSPEDSSIYLCSVMTDSNQPQHFGDGTRLSIL.